This entry is about one TCR beta chain. The antigen remains unidentified. This specimen comes from a study of vaccination effects on CD4 cells after COVID-19. Assay: immunoSEQ multiplex PCR; the TCRdb copy retains only in-frame clones and omits some. The sample consists of about 46,000 clones, 74% of them appearing once. Upon completion of about ten days in culture, CD4+ T cells were isolated. The germline V gene encodes CDR1 SGHTA and CDR2 FQGNSA. The CDR3 spans 15 residues. Trimming cost V 1 base and J 5 bases; bases outside gene matches: 7. The chain links TRBV7-2 to TRBJ2-7; 8 positions match TRBD2. This TCR derives from a human donor who had a prior SARS-CoV-2 infection. This sample comprised CD4+ T cells from PBMCs cultured without peptide, obtained before COVID-19 vaccination. Here the CDR3 DNA reads TGTGCCAGCAGCTTAGACCGGGAGGGTGTAGACGAGCAGTACTTC. It yields the protein CASSLDREGVDEQYF.